One and the same sample provided the 23 T cell receptor beta chains below, sequenced in a study of control samples from healthy donors and cancer patients. Sequencing used immunoSEQ multiplex PCR; TCRdb keeps in-frame clones, though not all of them. This table holds 130,000 or so clones, about 89% found once. Material: blood. All receptors come from a man younger than 35 in good health.

The chain couples TRBV6-2 or TRBV6-3 to TRBJ2-3; no definite D call. V was clipped by 0 bases and J by 3 bases, with 13 bases between them. The CDR3 consists of 16 residues. The germline gives CDR1 MNHEY, CDR2 SVGEGT. DNA of the CDR3: TGTGCCAGCAGTTACTCGGTTAGCTTGATTACAGATACGCAGTATTTT. Translation gives CASSYSVSLITDTQYF.

The V call is TRBV9, the J call TRBJ2-2; no clear D gene. CDR1 is SGDLS and CDR2 is YYNGEE in the germline V gene. V lost 2 bases, J lost 1 base, and 6 bases lay in between. The CDR3 spans 14 residues. In DNA form, the CDR3 reads TGTGCCAGCAGCGTGCGACAGAACACCGGGGAGCTGTTTTTT. Protein sequence: CASSVRQNTGELFF.

This sequence joins TRBV19 and TRBJ2-5, with D unclear. This CDR3 is 12 amino acids long. V lost 2 bases and J 6 bases, leaving 7 bases between the germline ends. The V gene's germline CDR1 is LNHDA and CDR2 SQIVND (reference sequence). The CDR3 is CASSIQGKTQYF. The CDR3 nucleotides are TGTGCCAGTAGTATACAAGGGAAGACCCAGTACTTC.

J is TRBJ1-1 and V is TRBV6-6, with D hard to call. The CDR3 spans 16 residues. The V end lost 2 bases, the J end lost 1 base, and 14 bases lay between the germline ends. From germline, CDR1 is MNHNY and CDR2 SVGAGI (reference sequence). This chain's CDR3 is CASSYRVRGQNTEAFF. For the CDR3, the DNA is TGTGCCAGCAGTTACAGGGTCCGCGGCCAGAACACTGAAGCTTTCTTT.

There are a few counts of this clone. CDR3 sequence reads: CASSAVVSNTGELFF. The DNA of the CDR3 is TGTGCCAGCAGCGCGGTCGTGAGCAACACCGGGGAGCTGTTTTTT. V is TRBV7-7 and J is TRBJ2-2; D unclear. V was cut by 5 bases and J by 2 bases, with 12 bases left in between. The CDR3 spans 15 residues. CDR1 is SSHAT, CDR2 FNYEAQ, per germline (reference sequence).

This chain uses TRBV30 with TRBJ1-1; D gene uncertain. This CDR3 comprises 17 residues. Per germline, CDR1 GTSNPN and CDR2 SVGIG (reference sequence). V dropped 0 bases and J dropped 1 base, with 18 bases sitting between them. CDR3 protein: CAWSVLGQERPNTEAFF. The CDR3 nucleotides are TGTGCCTGGAGTGTACTTGGCCAAGAGCGGCCGAACACTGAAGCTTTCTTT. Together with reference TRBV30 and TRBJ1-1, the CDR3 gives the full variable domain: SQTIHQWPATLVQPVGSPLSLECTVEGTSNPNLYWYRQAAGRGLQLLFYSVGIGQISSEVPQNLSASRPQDRQFILSSKKLLLSDSGFYLCAWSVLGQERPNTEAFFGQGTRLTVV.

The rearrangement links TRBV3-1 (or the pseudogene TRBV3-2) to TRBJ2-1; TRBD2 matches 9 bases. Trimming took 4 bases from V and 8 from J; bases not matched to a gene: 12. The germline V gene has CDR1 LGHDT and CDR2 YNNKEL (reference sequence). This CDR3 region has 16 residues. This CDR3 reads CASSPTGAGGLDEQFF. The CDR3 DNA reads TGTGCCAGCAGCCCTACAGGAGCGGGGGGTCTCGATGAGCAGTTCTTC.

This rearrangement joins TRBV30 to TRBJ2-2; the D gene is possibly TRBD2 (6 bases). The V end was cut by 0 bases, the J end by 7 bases, with 12 bases between. The CDR3 has 14 amino acids. Germline CDR1 reads GTSNPN; CDR2 reads SVGIG (reference sequence). The CDR3 coding sequence is TGTGCCTGGAGTGTGGAGGGGTGGGGCGGGGAGCTGTTTTTT. Its translation is CAWSVEGWGGELFF.

The chain joins TRBV6-6 to TRBJ1-2; no clear D gene. V shed 1 base and J shed 3 bases, with 9 bases lying between them. CDR3 size: 14 residues. Germline assignment: CDR1 MNHNY and CDR2 SVGAGI (reference sequence). CDR3 sequence (DNA): TGTGCCAGCAGTTACTTCATACTTGACTATGGCTACACCTTC. It is translated as CASSYFILDYGYTF.

The chain employs TRBV6-4 and TRBJ2-3; TRBD1 is a possible D gene (5 bases). This CDR3 is 15 amino acids long. Per germline, CDR1 MRHNA and CDR2 SNTAGT. V was trimmed by 4 bases and J by 3 bases, leaving 14 bases between them. The CDR3 sequence: CASSASGLWTDTQYF. CDR3 nucleotides: TGTGCCAGCAGTGCCTCAGGGTTATGGACAGATACGCAGTATTTT.

This clone showed up just once. The V call is TRBV13, the J call TRBJ1-1; D gene ambiguous. The CDR3 consists of 13 residues. CDR1 is PRHDT and CDR2 is FYEKMQ in the germline V gene (reference sequence). V was pared by 1 base and J by 3 bases, with 6 bases between. In nucleotides, the CDR3 is TGTGCCAGCAGCTTAGTCCAGTACACTGAAGCTTTCTTT. Protein product: CASSLVQYTEAFF.

This sequence joins TRBV5-1 and TRBJ1-1; maybe TRBD1 (6 bases). The CDR3 has 14 amino acids. Trimming cost V 4 bases and J 3 bases, with 13 bases left between them. Germline lookup yields CDR1 SGHRS and CDR2 YFSETQ. The CDR3 nucleotides read TGCGCCAGCAGCGGTGAGGGGGAATACACTGAAGCTTTCTTT. It encodes CASSGEGEYTEAFF.

This clone was counted a single time. The rearrangement links TRBV7-8 to TRBJ2-7; tentatively, D is TRBD1 (6 bases). Germline loops: CDR1 SGHVS, CDR2 FQNEAQ. V gave up 2 bases and J gave up 1 base, with 15 bases separating them. The CDR3 consists of 16 residues. Written as DNA, the CDR3 is TGTGCCAGCAGCTTATCCTCCAGAGGGACATCCTACGAGCAGTACTTC. This encodes CASSLSSRGTSYEQYF. The full variable domain, its missing parts supplied by reference TRBV7-8 and TRBJ2-7, is GAGVSQSPRYKVAKRGQDVALRCDPISGHVSLFWYQQALGQGPEFLTYFQNEAQLDKSGLPSDRFFAERPEGSVSTLKIQRTQQEDSAVYLCASSLSSRGTSYEQYFGPGTRLTVT.

The sample holds one count of this clone. This chain links TRBV7-2 with TRBJ1-5; possible D gene TRBD1, 6 bases. The CDR3 is 15 amino acids. Trimming pared 1 base from V and 8 bases from J, leaving 15 bases between. The germline V gene has CDR1 SGHTA and CDR2 FQGNSA. As DNA, the CDR3 is TGTGCCAGCAGCTTAGTAGGGGGTTTGGGCGAGCCCCAGCATTTT. Residues: CASSLVGGLGEPQHF.

Comment on this clone: A junction boundary mismatches the germline segment, possibly from a read error. The J gene is TRBJ2-7, the V gene TRBV5-1; possibly TRBD1 or TRBD2 for D (5 bases each). The CDR3 runs to 14 residues. CDR1 and CDR2 from the germline V gene are SGHRS and YFSETQ. Here the CDR3 reads CVSSRPGSTGEQYF. CDR3 DNA sequence: TGCGTCAGCAGCCGTCCAGGGAGTACGGGAGAGCAGTACTTC.

The chain combines TRBV2 with TRBJ1-2; TRBD1 might be the D (5 bases). Germline assignment: CDR1 SNHLY and CDR2 FYNNEI. This CDR3 region has 15 residues. Trimming removed 4 bases at V and 8 bases at J, with 20 bases between. This CDR3 is CASSGGLPQIEGYTF. CDR3 in DNA: TGTGCCAGCAGTGGGGGACTGCCCCAAATAGAGGGCTACACCTTC.

The chain has TRBV7-2 and TRBJ2-7; 11 bases fit TRBD2. Germline trimming cut 6 bases from V and 2 bases from J; bases unmatched to any gene: 6. There are 15 residues in the CDR3. The V gene's germline CDR1 is SGHTA and CDR2 FQGNSA. In DNA form, the CDR3 reads TGTGCCAGCAGTCCTAGCGGGGGGCTGACCTACGAGCAGTACTTC. The encoded protein is CASSPSGGLTYEQYF. The variable domain in full, completed from reference TRBV7-2 and TRBJ2-7, reads GAGVSQSPSNKVTEKGKDVELRCDPISGHTALYWYRQSLGQGLEFLIYFQGNSAPDKSGLPSDRFSAERTGGSVSTLTIQRTQQEDSAVYLCASSPSGGLTYEQYFGPGTRLTVT.

V gene TRBV6-5 combines with J gene TRBJ1-2, with D perhaps matching TRBD1 (6 bases). CDR3 length: 13 residues. Germline values: CDR1 MNHEY, CDR2 SVGAGI. Trimming took 6 bases from V and 6 from J, leaving 14 bases between them. CDR3 sequence (DNA): TGTGCCAGCAGGAGGGGGGGGCAGGATGGCTACACCTTC. Translation gives CASRRGGQDGYTF.

V usage is TRBV5-6 and J usage is TRBJ2-7; 7 positions agree with TRBD1. The CDR3 totals 15 residues. J gave up 2 bases and V 0 bases, and 5 bases lay outside the gene matches. Germline V lookup: CDR1 SGHDT, CDR2 YYEEEE. CDR3 in amino acids: CASSLAGQYPYEQYF. Written as DNA, the CDR3 is TGTGCCAGCAGCTTGGCGGGACAGTACCCCTACGAGCAGTACTTC. Together with reference TRBV5-6 and TRBJ2-7, the CDR3 gives the full variable domain: DAGVTQSPTHLIKTRGQQVTLRCSPKSGHDTVSWYQQALGQGPQFIFQYYEEEERQRGNFPDRFSGHQFPNYSSELNVNALLLGDSALYLCASSLAGQYPYEQYFGPGTRLTVT.

The gene calls are TRBV19 and TRBJ2-4; D not resolved. V was pared by 3 bases and J by 0 bases, with 12 bases between. CDR1 is LNHDA and CDR2 is SQIVND in the germline V gene (reference sequence). There are 16 residues in the CDR3. The CDR3 DNA reads TGTGCCAGTAGTATCCACTCCAGGATAGCCAAAAACATTCAGTACTTC. Amino acid sequence: CASSIHSRIAKNIQYF.

The chain uses TRBV2 and TRBJ2-1; 14 nucleotides match TRBD2. Germline trimming cut 6 bases from V and 4 bases from J; bases unmatched to any gene: 2. CDR3 size: 15 residues. Looked up from germline, CDR1 is SNHLY and CDR2 is FYNNEI. CDR3 nucleotide sequence: TGTGCCAGCAGCCGACTAGCGGGGGGGTACAATGAGCAGTTCTTC. Its translation: CASSRLAGGYNEQFF.

The chain recombines TRBV14 with TRBJ1-6; D is uncertain. CDR1 and CDR2 (germline): SGHDN, FVKESK. Between the trimmed V and J ends, which lost 3 bases and 0 bases, there was a span of 6 bases. The CDR3 sequence is 15 residues long. For the CDR3, the DNA is TGTGCCAGCAGCCATTTAGGCTCCTATAATTCACCCCTCCACTTT. Its protein is CASSHLGSYNSPLHF.

The rearrangement links TRBV27 to TRBJ2-7; D tentatively reads TRBD1 or TRBD2 (5 bases each). Germline V gene lookup returns CDR1 MNHEY and CDR2 SMNVEV (reference sequence). Trimming removed 3 bases at V and 1 base at J, with 10 bases between. The CDR3 is 14 amino acids. CDR3 protein: CASSLGRVSYEQYF. The CDR3 coding sequence is TGTGCCAGCAGTTTGGGGCGGGTTTCCTACGAGCAGTACTTC.